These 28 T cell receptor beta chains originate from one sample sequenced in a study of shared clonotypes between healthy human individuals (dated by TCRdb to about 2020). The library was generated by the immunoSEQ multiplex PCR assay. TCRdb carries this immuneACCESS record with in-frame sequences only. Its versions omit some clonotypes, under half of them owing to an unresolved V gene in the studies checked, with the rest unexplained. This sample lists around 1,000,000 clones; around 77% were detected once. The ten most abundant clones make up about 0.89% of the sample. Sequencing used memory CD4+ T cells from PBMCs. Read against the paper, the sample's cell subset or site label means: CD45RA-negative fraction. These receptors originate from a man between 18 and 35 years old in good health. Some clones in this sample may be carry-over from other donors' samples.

Here the CDR3 DNA reads TGTGCCATCAGTGCGGGAGTCCTGGATACGCAGTATTTT. This codes for CAISAGVLDTQYF. This chain joins TRBV10-3 and TRBJ2-3; a possible D gene is TRBD2 (6 bases). This CDR3 has 13 amino acids. Trimming pared 4 bases from V and 6 bases from J, leaving 11 bases between. Germline-derived CDR1 and CDR2 are ENHRY and SYGVKD.

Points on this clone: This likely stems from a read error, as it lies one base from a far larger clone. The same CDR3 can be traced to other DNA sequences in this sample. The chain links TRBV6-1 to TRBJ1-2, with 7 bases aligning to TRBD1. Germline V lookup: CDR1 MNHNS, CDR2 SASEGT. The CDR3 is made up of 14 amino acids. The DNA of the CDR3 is TGTGCCAGTAGTGAAGGGACAGAGATGTATGGCTACACCTTC. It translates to CASSEGTEMYGYTF.

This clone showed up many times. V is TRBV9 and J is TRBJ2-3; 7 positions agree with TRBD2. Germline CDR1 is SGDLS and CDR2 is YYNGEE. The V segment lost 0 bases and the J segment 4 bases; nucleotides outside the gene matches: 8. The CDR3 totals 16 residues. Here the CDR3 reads CASSVDLGRAPDTQYF. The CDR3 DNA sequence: TGTGCCAGCAGCGTAGACTTGGGGAGGGCCCCAGATACGCAGTATTTT.

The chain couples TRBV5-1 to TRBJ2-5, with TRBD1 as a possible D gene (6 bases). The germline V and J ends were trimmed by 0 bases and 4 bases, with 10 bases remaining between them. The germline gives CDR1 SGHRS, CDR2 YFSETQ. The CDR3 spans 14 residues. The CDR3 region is CASSLGQGRETQYF. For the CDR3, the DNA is TGCGCCAGCAGCTTGGGTCAGGGGAGAGAGACCCAGTACTTC.

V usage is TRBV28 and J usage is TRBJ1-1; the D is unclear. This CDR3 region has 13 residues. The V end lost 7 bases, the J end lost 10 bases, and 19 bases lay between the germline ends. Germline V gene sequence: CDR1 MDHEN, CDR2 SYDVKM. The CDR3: CASISPWERGAFF. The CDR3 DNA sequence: TGTGCCAGCATCTCACCTTGGGAACGTGGAGCTTTCTTT.

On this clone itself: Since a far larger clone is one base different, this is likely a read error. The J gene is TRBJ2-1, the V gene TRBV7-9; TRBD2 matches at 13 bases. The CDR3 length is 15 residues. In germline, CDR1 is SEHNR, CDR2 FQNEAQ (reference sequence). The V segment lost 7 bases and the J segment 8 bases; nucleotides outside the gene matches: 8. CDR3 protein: CASNTRTSGSDEQFF. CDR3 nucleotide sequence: TGTGCCAGCAATACGCGGACTAGCGGGAGCGATGAGCAGTTCTTC.

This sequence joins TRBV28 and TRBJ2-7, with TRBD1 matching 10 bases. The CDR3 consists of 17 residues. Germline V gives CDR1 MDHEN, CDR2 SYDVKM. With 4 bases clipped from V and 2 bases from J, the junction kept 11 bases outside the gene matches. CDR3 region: CASSSPGQGPRPYEQYF. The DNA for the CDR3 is TGTGCCAGCAGTTCGCCGGGACAGGGGCCCCGTCCCTACGAGCAGTACTTC.

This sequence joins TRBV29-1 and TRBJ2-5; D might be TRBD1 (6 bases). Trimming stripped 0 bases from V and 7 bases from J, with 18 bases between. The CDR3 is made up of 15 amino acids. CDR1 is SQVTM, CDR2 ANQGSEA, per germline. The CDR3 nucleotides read TGCAGCGTTGAAGATCAGCTCGGCAGGGGTCGGACCCAGTACTTC. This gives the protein CSVEDQLGRGRTQYF.

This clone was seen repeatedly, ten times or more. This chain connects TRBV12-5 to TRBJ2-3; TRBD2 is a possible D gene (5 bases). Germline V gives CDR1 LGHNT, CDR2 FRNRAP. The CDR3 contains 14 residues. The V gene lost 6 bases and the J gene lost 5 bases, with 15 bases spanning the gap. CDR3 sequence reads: CASGLGGQGDTQYF. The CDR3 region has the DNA TGTGCTAGTGGCCTGGGCGGGCAAGGAGATACGCAGTATTTT.

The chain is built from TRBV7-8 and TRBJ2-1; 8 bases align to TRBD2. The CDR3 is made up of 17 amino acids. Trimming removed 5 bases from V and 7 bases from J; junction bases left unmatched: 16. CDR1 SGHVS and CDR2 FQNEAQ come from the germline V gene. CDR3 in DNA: TGTGCCAGCAGCCTAGGTTGGCTAGCGGGTTCATCGAATGAGCAGTTCTTC. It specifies CASSLGWLAGSSNEQFF.

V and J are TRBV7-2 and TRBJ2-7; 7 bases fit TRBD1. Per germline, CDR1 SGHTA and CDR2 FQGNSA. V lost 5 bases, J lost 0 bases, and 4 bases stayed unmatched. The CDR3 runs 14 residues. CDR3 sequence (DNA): TGTGCCAGCAGCCAAACAGGGGACTCCTACGAGCAGTACTTC. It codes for CASSQTGDSYEQYF.

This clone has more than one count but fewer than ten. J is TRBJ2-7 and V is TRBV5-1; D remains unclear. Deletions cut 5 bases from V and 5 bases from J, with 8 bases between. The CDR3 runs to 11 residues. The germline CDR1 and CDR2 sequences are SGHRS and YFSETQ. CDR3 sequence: CASRSSDEQYF. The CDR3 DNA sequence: TGCGCCAGCAGGTCGTCTGACGAGCAGTACTTC. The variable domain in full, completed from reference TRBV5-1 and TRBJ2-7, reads KAGVTQTPRYLIKTRGQQVTLSCSPISGHRSVSWYQQTPGQGLQFLFEYFSETQRNKGNFPGRFSGRQFSNSRSEMNVSTLELGDSALYLCASRSSDEQYFGPGTRLTVT.

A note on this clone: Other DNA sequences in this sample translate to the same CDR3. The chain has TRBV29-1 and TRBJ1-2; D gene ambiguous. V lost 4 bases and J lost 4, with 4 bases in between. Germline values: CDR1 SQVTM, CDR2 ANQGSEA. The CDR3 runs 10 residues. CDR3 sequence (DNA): TGCAGCGTTGCCAGCTATGGCTACACCTTC. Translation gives CSVASYGYTF.

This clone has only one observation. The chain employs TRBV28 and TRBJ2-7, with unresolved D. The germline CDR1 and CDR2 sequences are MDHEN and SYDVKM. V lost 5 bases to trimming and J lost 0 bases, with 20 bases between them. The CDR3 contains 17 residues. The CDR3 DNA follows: TGTGCCAGCAGTCGCCCCACCTTAAGAGGTCGCTCCTACGAGCAGTACTTC. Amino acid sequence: CASSRPTLRGRSYEQYF. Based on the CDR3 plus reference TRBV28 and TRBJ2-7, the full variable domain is DVKVTQSSRYLVKRTGEKVFLECVQDMDHENMFWYRQDPGLGLRLIYFSYDVKMKEKGDIPEGYSVSREKKERFSLILESASTNQTSMYLCASSRPTLRGRSYEQYFGPGTRLTVT.

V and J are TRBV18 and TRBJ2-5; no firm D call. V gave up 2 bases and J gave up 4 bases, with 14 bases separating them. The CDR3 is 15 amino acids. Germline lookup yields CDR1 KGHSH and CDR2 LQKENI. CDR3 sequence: CASSPNFGRRETQYF. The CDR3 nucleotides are TGTGCCAGCTCACCAAACTTTGGTAGGAGAGAGACCCAGTACTTC.

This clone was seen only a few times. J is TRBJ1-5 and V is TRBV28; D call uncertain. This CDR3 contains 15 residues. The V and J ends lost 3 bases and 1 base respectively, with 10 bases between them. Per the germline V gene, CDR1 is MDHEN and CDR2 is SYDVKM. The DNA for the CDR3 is TGTGCCAGCAGTTTCTTCGTGGGAAGCAATCAGCCCCAGCATTTT. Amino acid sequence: CASSFFVGSNQPQHF.

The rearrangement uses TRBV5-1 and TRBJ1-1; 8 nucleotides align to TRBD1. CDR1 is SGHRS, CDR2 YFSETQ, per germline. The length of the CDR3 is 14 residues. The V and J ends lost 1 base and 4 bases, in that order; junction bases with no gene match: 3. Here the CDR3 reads CASSLHDRGTEAFF. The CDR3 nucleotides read TGCGCCAGCAGCTTGCATGACAGGGGCACTGAAGCTTTCTTT.

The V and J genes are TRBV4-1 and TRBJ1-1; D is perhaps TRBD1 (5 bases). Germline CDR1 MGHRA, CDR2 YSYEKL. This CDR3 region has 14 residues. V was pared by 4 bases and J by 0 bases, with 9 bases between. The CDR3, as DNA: TGCGCCAGCAGCCCGGGACGGCTGAACACTGAAGCTTTCTTT. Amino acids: CASSPGRLNTEAFF.

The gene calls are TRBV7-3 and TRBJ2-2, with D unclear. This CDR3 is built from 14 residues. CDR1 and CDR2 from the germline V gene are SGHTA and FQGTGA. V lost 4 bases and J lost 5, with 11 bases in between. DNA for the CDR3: TGTGCCAGCAGCTCAGCCCCCGGAACCGGGGAGCTGTTTTTT. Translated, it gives CASSSAPGTGELFF. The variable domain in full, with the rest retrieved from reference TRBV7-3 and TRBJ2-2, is GAGVSQTPSNKVTEKGKYVELRCDPISGHTALYWYRQSLGQGPEFLIYFQGTGAADDSGLPNDRFFAVRPEGSVSTLKIQRTERGDSAVYLCASSSAPGTGELFFGEGSRLTVL.

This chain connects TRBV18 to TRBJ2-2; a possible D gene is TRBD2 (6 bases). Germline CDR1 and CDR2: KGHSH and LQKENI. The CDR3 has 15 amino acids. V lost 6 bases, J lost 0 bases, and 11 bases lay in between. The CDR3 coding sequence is TGTGCCAGCTCGCCGCTAGCGACGAACACCGGGGAGCTGTTTTTT. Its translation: CASSPLATNTGELFF.

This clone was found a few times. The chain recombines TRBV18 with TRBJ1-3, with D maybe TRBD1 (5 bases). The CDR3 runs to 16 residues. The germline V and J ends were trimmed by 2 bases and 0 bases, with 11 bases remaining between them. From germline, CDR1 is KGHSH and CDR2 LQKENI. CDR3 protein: CASSPLQARSGNTIYF. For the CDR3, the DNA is TGTGCCAGCTCACCATTACAGGCGCGCTCTGGAAACACCATATATTTT.

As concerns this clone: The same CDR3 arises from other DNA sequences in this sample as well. CDR3 region: CASSFGQGDQPQHF. CDR3 sequence (DNA): TGTGCCAGCAGCTTTGGACAGGGTGACCAGCCCCAGCATTTT. This chain links TRBV7-9 with TRBJ1-5; 8 positions match TRBD1. The germline CDR1 and CDR2 sequences are SEHNR and FQNEAQ (reference sequence). The CDR3 extends over 14 amino acids. With 3 bases clipped from V and 7 bases from J, the junction kept 5 bases outside the gene matches.

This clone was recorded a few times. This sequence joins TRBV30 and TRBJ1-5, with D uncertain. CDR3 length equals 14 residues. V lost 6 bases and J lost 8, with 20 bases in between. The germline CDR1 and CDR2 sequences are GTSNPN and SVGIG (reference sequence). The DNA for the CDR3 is TGTGCCTGTAATACGGTAACCAGGAATGAGCCCCAGCATTTT. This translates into CACNTVTRNEPQHF.

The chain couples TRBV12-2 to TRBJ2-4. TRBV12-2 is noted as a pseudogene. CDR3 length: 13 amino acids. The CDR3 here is CASQTPGKNIQYF. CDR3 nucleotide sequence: TGTGCAAGTCAAACCCCTGGTAAGAACATTCAGTACTTC.

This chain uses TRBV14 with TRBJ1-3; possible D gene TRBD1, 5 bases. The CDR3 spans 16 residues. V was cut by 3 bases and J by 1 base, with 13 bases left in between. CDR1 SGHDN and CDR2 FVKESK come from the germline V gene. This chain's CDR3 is CASSQWGMGSGNTIYF. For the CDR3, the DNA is TGTGCCAGCAGCCAGTGGGGCATGGGGTCTGGAAACACCATATATTTT.

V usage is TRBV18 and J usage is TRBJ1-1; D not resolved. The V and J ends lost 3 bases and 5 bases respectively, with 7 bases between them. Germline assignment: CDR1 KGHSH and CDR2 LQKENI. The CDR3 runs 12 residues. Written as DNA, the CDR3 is TGTGCCAGCTCACCCTCTAGGACTGAAGCTTTCTTT. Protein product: CASSPSRTEAFF.

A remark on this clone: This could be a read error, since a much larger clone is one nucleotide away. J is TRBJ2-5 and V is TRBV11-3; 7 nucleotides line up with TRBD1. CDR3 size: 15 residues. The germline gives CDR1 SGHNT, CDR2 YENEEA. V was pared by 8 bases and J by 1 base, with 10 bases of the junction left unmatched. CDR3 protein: CASGLAGTAQETQYF. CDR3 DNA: TGTGCCAGCGGCCTAGCCGGGACAGCCCAAGAGACCCAGTACTTC.

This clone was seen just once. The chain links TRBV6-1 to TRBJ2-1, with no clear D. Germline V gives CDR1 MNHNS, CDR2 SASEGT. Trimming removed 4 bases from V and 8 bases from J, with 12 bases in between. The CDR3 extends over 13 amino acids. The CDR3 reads CASSAMPHYEQFF. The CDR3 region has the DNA TGTGCCAGCAGTGCTATGCCCCATTATGAGCAGTTCTTC.